These 32 T cell receptor beta chains were all obtained from the same sample, sequenced in a study of T-cell reconstitution after alpha-beta-depleted transplantation in children. TCRbeta library preparation incorporated unique molecular identifiers. In TCRdb, the PCR reads were re-called with MiXCR into one record per CDR3 protein. This repertoire shows approximately 130,000 distinct CDR3 sequences, about 9.9% found once; its top ten account for around 24%. The input for sequencing was PBMCs, mostly from graft donor cells, taken 180 days after TCRalphabeta/CD19-depleted stem cell transplant. The receptors originated from a girl in the first two years of life who had a stem cell transplant for combined immunodeficiency, so the T cells may come from the graft donor.

The rearrangement links TRBV7-9 to TRBJ2-4; TRBD1 matches at 7 bases. In germline, CDR1 is SEHNR, CDR2 FQNEAQ (reference sequence). The CDR3 runs 17 residues. The V and J ends lost 5 bases and 5 bases, in that order; junction bases with no gene match: 15. CDR3 DNA: TGTGCCAGCAGCCCTTACCTAACCAGACAGGGCCAAAACATTCAGTACTTC. It encodes CASSPYLTRQGQNIQYF. Using reference TRBV7-9 and TRBJ2-4 for the parts outside the CDR3, the full variable domain is DTGVSQNPRHKITKRGQNVTFRCDPISEHNRLYWYRQTLGQGPEFLTYFQNEAQLEKSRLLSDRFSAERPKGSFSTLEIQRTEQGDSAMYLCASSPYLTRQGQNIQYFGAGTRLSVL.

The sample holds a few counts of this clonotype. The chain recombines TRBV7-3 with TRBJ2-7; 7 nucleotides match TRBD1. Trimming took 5 bases from V and 3 from J; bases not matched to a gene: 13. The germline V gene has CDR1 SGHTA and CDR2 FQGTGA. This CDR3 contains 16 residues. CDR3 sequence: CASSPNPTGAGYEQYF. CDR3 coding DNA: TGTGCCAGCAGCCCCAACCCTACAGGGGCGGGCTACGAGCAGTACTTC.

The table lists this clonotype with a few counts. The J gene is TRBJ2-1, the V gene TRBV7-9; 8 nucleotides align to TRBD1. CDR3 size: 15 residues. Per germline, CDR1 SEHNR and CDR2 FQNEAQ (reference sequence). V was pared by 5 bases and J by 6 bases, with 9 bases of the junction left unmatched. In DNA, the CDR3 is TGTGCCAGCAGCCTCCTGACAGGGGCGGGCAATGAGCAGTTCTTC. Translated: CASSLLTGAGNEQFF.

This clonotype came up many times. The genes are TRBV5-1 and TRBJ2-3, with 8 bases matching TRBD2. CDR3 size: 16 residues. Germline-derived CDR1 and CDR2 are SGHRS and YFSETQ. Trimming cost V 4 bases and J 0 bases; bases outside gene matches: 7. The CDR3 here is CASSHRAGESTDTQYF. CDR3 coding DNA: TGCGCCAGCAGCCACAGAGCGGGAGAGAGCACAGATACGCAGTATTTT.

This clonotype was recorded at least ten times. The J gene is TRBJ1-2, the V gene TRBV10-3, with D hard to call. CDR1 and CDR2 from the germline V gene are ENHRY and SYGVKD. There are 14 residues in the CDR3. Trimming cost V 3 bases and J 4 bases, with 12 bases left between them. The CDR3: CAISDWGFGYGYTF. The CDR3 bases are TGTGCCATCAGTGATTGGGGTTTCGGCTATGGCTACACCTTC.

This clonotype was seen only a few times. The rearrangement joins TRBV7-8 to TRBJ2-5; D is possibly TRBD2 (5 bases). V lost 5 bases, J lost 2 bases, and 12 bases lay in between. Per germline, CDR1 SGHVS and CDR2 FQNEAQ. CDR3 size: 14 residues. The CDR3 is CASSRGRAQETQYF. DNA of the CDR3: TGTGCCAGCAGCCGAGGGCGGGCGCAAGAGACCCAGTACTTC.

This clonotype was seen at least ten times. The rearrangement links TRBV20-1 to TRBJ2-1; 8 bases align to TRBD1. The CDR3 extends over 14 amino acids. V shed 1 base and J 5 bases; nucleotides not matched to a gene: 4. In germline, CDR1 is DFQATT, CDR2 SNEGSKA (reference sequence). The CDR3 DNA reads as TGCAGTGCTAGAGCAGGGGGCAATCACAATGAGCAGTTCTTC. It encodes CSARAGGNHNEQFF.

The chain uses TRBV12-3 or TRBV12-4 and TRBJ1-6; weak D call: TRBD1 (5 bases). The CDR3 has 14 amino acids. V gave up 6 bases and J gave up 6 bases, with 12 bases separating them. CDR3 loop: CASSLRGFNSPLHF. CDR3 coding DNA: TGTGCCAGCAGCCTCCGGGGCTTTAATTCACCCCTCCACTTT.

The V call is TRBV11-2, the J call TRBJ2-7; D may match TRBD1 or TRBD2 (6 bases each). Between the trimmed V and J ends, which lost 5 bases and 6 bases, there was a span of 11 bases. This CDR3 is built from 12 residues. Per the germline V gene, CDR1 is SGHAT and CDR2 is FQNNGV. The CDR3 sequence: CASSKGGTEQYF. CDR3 in DNA: TGTGCCAGCAGCAAGGGGGGAACCGAGCAGTACTTC. The complete variable domain, with remaining parts taken from reference TRBV11-2 and TRBJ2-7, reads EAGVAQSPRYKIIEKRQSVAFWCNPISGHATLYWYQQILGQGPKLLIQFQNNGVVDDSQLPKDRFSAERLKGVDSTLKIQPAKLEDSAVYLCASSKGGTEQYFGPGTRLTVT.

The chain links TRBV30 to TRBJ2-7, with D unclear. The CDR3 covers 11 residues. Trimming removed 0 bases from V and 7 bases from J, with 7 bases in between. CDR1 is GTSNPN and CDR2 is SVGIG in the germline V gene (reference sequence). The CDR3 DNA reads TGTGCCTGGAGTGTAGGTAGGGAGCAGTACTTC. Its translation: CAWSVGREQYF.

This chain connects TRBV5-4 to TRBJ2-5, with TRBD2 matching over 7 bases. The V and J ends lost 2 bases and 3 bases, in that order; junction bases with no gene match: 10. CDR3 length equals 16 residues. Germline lookup yields CDR1 SGHNT and CDR2 YYREEE (reference sequence). CDR3 sequence: CASSLNPGLPKETQYF. CDR3 in DNA: TGTGCCAGCAGCTTAAACCCGGGACTACCAAAAGAGACCCAGTACTTC.

This clonotype has only a few counts. The chain joins TRBV11-2 to TRBJ2-5; 7 nucleotides match TRBD2. Germline loops: CDR1 SGHAT, CDR2 FQNNGV. V trimming: 1 base; J trimming: 5 bases; junction bases outside the gene matches: 4. The CDR3 is made up of 14 amino acids. The CDR3 loop reads CASSLAGGGETQYF. DNA of the CDR3: TGTGCCAGCAGCTTAGCGGGGGGAGGCGAGACCCAGTACTTC.

This rearrangement joins TRBV11-2 to TRBJ2-3; D may be TRBD2 (6 bases). Trimming shortened V by 1 base and J by 2 bases, and 10 bases separated the two germline ends. Germline lookup yields CDR1 SGHAT and CDR2 FQNNGV. The CDR3 spans 15 residues. CDR3 nucleotides: TGTGCCAGCAGCTTAGCTAGCGTCGCCACAGATACGCAGTATTTT. It translates to CASSLASVATDTQYF.

For the CDR3, the DNA is TGTGCCAGCAGCTCGGAACTTAATCAGCCCCAGCATTTT. Translating it yields CASSSELNQPQHF. The V and J genes are TRBV7-9 and TRBJ1-5, with D uncertain. From germline, CDR1 is SEHNR and CDR2 FQNEAQ (reference sequence). The CDR3 runs to 13 residues. Deletions cut 4 bases from V and 4 bases from J, with 8 bases between.

The CDR3 here is CASSITVNTDTQYF. The CDR3, as DNA: TGTGCCAGTAGTATAACGGTCAACACAGATACGCAGTATTTT. This chain joins TRBV19 and TRBJ2-3; D gene uncertain. The V end was cut by 2 bases, the J end by 2 bases, with 8 bases between. CDR3 size: 14 residues. Germline loops: CDR1 LNHDA, CDR2 SQIVND (reference sequence).

This chain joins TRBV11-2 and TRBJ2-3, with D maybe TRBD1 (6 bases). The CDR3 loop spans 15 amino acids. Trimming removed 1 base from V and 3 bases from J, with 11 bases in between. Germline CDR1 and CDR2: SGHAT and FQNNGV. The CDR3 DNA reads TGTGCCAGCAGCTTAGCAGGGGTCGGAACAGATACGCAGTATTTT. Translating gives CASSLAGVGTDTQYF. Full variable domain (rest looked up from reference TRBV11-2 and TRBJ2-3): EAGVAQSPRYKIIEKRQSVAFWCNPISGHATLYWYQQILGQGPKLLIQFQNNGVVDDSQLPKDRFSAERLKGVDSTLKIQPAKLEDSAVYLCASSLAGVGTDTQYFGPGTRLTVL.

This clonotype was seen more than once but under ten times. The chain links TRBV20-1 to TRBJ1-5; no clear D. This CDR3 region has 14 residues. V was clipped by 1 base and J by 3 bases, with 10 bases between them. Germline V gene data show CDR1 as DFQATT and CDR2 as SNEGSKA (reference sequence). The CDR3 bases are TGCAGTGCTAGAGGGCACAGCTACAATCAGCCCCAGCATTTT. Its translation: CSARGHSYNQPQHF.

The V and J genes are TRBV27 and TRBJ1-2; D unresolved. V lost 0 bases and J lost 0, with 8 bases in between. Germline CDR1 reads MNHEY; CDR2 reads SMNVEV (reference sequence). The CDR3 is 15 residues long. The DNA for the CDR3 is TGTGCCAGCAGTTTATCCGGAATTCCTAACTATGGCTACACCTTC. Translating it yields CASSLSGIPNYGYTF.

This clonotype appeared a few times. The V gene is TRBV29-1, the J gene TRBJ2-5, with 11 nucleotides matching TRBD1. Germline values: CDR1 SQVTM, CDR2 ANQGSEA. The CDR3 loop spans 14 amino acids. J lost 2 bases, V lost 6 bases, and 5 bases had no gene match. The CDR3 DNA reads TGCAGCGTGACGGACAGGGGGCGGCAAGAGACCCAGTACTTC. This encodes CSVTDRGRQETQYF. Complete variable domain (other parts from reference TRBV29-1 and TRBJ2-5): SAVISQKPSRDICQRGTSLTIQCQVDSQVTMMFWYRQQPGQSLTLIATANQGSEATYESGFVIDKFPISRPNLTFSTLTVSNMSPEDSSIYLCSVTDRGRQETQYFGPGTRLLVL.

The sample holds a few counts of this clonotype. This rearrangement joins TRBV10-3 to TRBJ2-7, with 11 bases identical to TRBD2. J lost 2 bases, V lost 8 bases, and 2 bases had no gene match. The CDR3 has 13 residues. Germline lookup yields CDR1 ENHRY and CDR2 SYGVKD. The CDR3 protein is CAIGLAGPYEQYF. CDR3 nucleotide sequence: TGTGCCATCGGACTAGCGGGCCCCTACGAGCAGTACTTC.

The rearrangement uses TRBV7-2 and TRBJ2-3, with 14 bases that match TRBD2. J lost 5 bases, V lost 3 bases, and 4 bases had no gene match. Germline V gene lookup returns CDR1 SGHTA and CDR2 FQGNSA. This CDR3 region has 16 residues. The CDR3 loop reads CASSLVGLAGGDTQYF. The CDR3 nucleotides read TGTGCCAGCAGCTTGGTCGGACTAGCGGGGGGAGATACGCAGTATTTT.

This clonotype was observed many times. The V gene is TRBV20-1, the J gene TRBJ1-1; 9 bases fit TRBD1. Per the germline V gene, CDR1 is DFQATT and CDR2 is SNEGSKA (reference sequence). This CDR3 comprises 13 residues. The J segment lost 3 bases and the V segment lost 5 bases, leaving 4 bases of the junction unmatched. The DNA of the CDR3 is TGCAGTGCTTTACAGGGGGCTGACACTGAAGCTTTCTTT. It yields the protein CSALQGADTEAFF.

The chain joins TRBV7-9 to TRBJ2-3, with D perhaps given as TRBD1 or TRBD2 (5 bases each). The length of the CDR3 is 15 residues. CDR1 SEHNR and CDR2 FQNEAQ come from the germline V gene (reference sequence). Trimming removed 5 bases from V and 2 bases from J, with 14 bases in between. The CDR3 region is CASSTFQGPTDTQYF. Here the CDR3 DNA reads TGTGCCAGCAGCACCTTCCAGGGACCCACAGATACGCAGTATTTT. The whole variable domain, remainder taken from reference TRBV7-9 and TRBJ2-3, is DTGVSQNPRHKITKRGQNVTFRCDPISEHNRLYWYRQTLGQGPEFLTYFQNEAQLEKSRLLSDRFSAERPKGSFSTLEIQRTEQGDSAMYLCASSTFQGPTDTQYFGPGTRLTVL.

The J gene is TRBJ1-1, the V gene TRBV6-1, with a tentative D call TRBD1 (6 bases). CDR3 length: 15 amino acids. Trimming left V 2 bases short and J 5 bases short, with 15 bases between. Germline V gene data show CDR1 as MNHNS and CDR2 as SASEGT. CDR3 coding DNA: TGTGCCAGCAGTGAACTTAGGGGGGGAGGTACTGAAGCTTTCTTT. Amino acids: CASSELRGGGTEAFF.

This clonotype was counted only a few times. V is TRBV18 and J is TRBJ2-5; TRBD1 matches 8 bases. The ends lost 6 bases at V and 5 bases at J; junction bases unmatched: 11. The CDR3 runs 15 residues. CDR1 and CDR2 from the germline V gene are KGHSH and LQKENI. CDR3 sequence: CASSPRDRPRETQYF. As DNA, the CDR3 is TGTGCCAGCTCCCCTAGGGACAGGCCTCGGGAGACCCAGTACTTC.

Regarding this clonotype: One base away lies a much larger clone, so this may be a sequencing read error. This chain links TRBV12-3 or TRBV12-4 with TRBJ2-2, with D tentatively TRBD2 (6 bases). The CDR3 extends over 12 amino acids. DNA for the CDR3: TGTGCCAGCAGTTTGAGCACCGGGGGGCTGTTTTTT. Translating it yields CASSLSTGGLFF.

This clonotype was recorded many times. The chain has TRBV7-2 and TRBJ2-7; D remains ambiguous. V was cut by 5 bases and J by 5 bases, with 13 bases left in between. Germline V gene sequence: CDR1 SGHTA, CDR2 FQGNSA. The CDR3 runs 13 residues. The CDR3 region has the DNA TGTGCCAGCAGCGATACCTGGGTCCACGAGCAGTACTTC. Translating it yields CASSDTWVHEQYF.

This clonotype showed up many times. This rearrangement joins TRBV12-3 or TRBV12-4 to TRBJ2-1; 11 bases agree with TRBD2. V was clipped by 3 bases and J by 9 bases; unmatched bases: 4. The CDR3 runs 14 residues. The CDR3 spells CASSFGLAGGEQFF. The CDR3 DNA sequence: TGTGCCAGCAGTTTCGGCCTAGCGGGAGGTGAGCAGTTCTTC.

The chain recombines TRBV11-2 with TRBJ1-2; D is undetermined. Germline assignment: CDR1 SGHAT and CDR2 FQNNGV. The V gene lost 3 bases and the J gene lost 2 bases, with 22 bases spanning the gap. The CDR3 length is 18 residues. CDR3 amino acids: CASSFFKSRAGLNYGYTF. The DNA of the CDR3 is TGTGCCAGCAGCTTTTTTAAATCTCGGGCAGGACTCAACTATGGCTACACCTTC. Using reference TRBV11-2 and TRBJ1-2 for the parts outside the CDR3, the full variable domain is EAGVAQSPRYKIIEKRQSVAFWCNPISGHATLYWYQQILGQGPKLLIQFQNNGVVDDSQLPKDRFSAERLKGVDSTLKIQPAKLEDSAVYLCASSFFKSRAGLNYGYTFGSGTRLTVV.

At least ten counts were recorded for this clonotype. The rearrangement uses TRBV6-1 and TRBJ2-6; no definite D call. Germline V gives CDR1 MNHNS, CDR2 SASEGT. The CDR3 is 15 amino acids. V was trimmed by 5 bases and J by 0 bases, leaving 8 bases between them. The CDR3 DNA reads TGTGCCAGCAGTACGCGGCTCTCTGGGGCCAACGTCCTGACTTTC. This sequence encodes CASSTRLSGANVLTF.

This clonotype was recorded many times. This chain uses TRBV11-2 with TRBJ2-7, with D unclear. CDR3 length: 13 amino acids. In germline, CDR1 is SGHAT, CDR2 FQNNGV. V was clipped by 5 bases and J by 6 bases, with 14 bases between them. In nucleotides, the CDR3 is TGTGCCAGCAGCGGCCGCTTCATCTTCGAGCAGTACTTC. Encoded protein: CASSGRFIFEQYF.

In this sample, this clonotype turned up a few times. The genes are TRBV5-6 and TRBJ1-1; D call uncertain. CDR1 SGHDT and CDR2 YYEEEE come from the germline V gene. There are 13 residues in the CDR3. The germline V and J ends were trimmed by 4 bases and 6 bases, with 13 bases remaining between them. The CDR3 is CASSPYAGAEAFF. The CDR3 DNA reads as TGTGCCAGCAGCCCTTACGCGGGCGCTGAAGCTTTCTTT.